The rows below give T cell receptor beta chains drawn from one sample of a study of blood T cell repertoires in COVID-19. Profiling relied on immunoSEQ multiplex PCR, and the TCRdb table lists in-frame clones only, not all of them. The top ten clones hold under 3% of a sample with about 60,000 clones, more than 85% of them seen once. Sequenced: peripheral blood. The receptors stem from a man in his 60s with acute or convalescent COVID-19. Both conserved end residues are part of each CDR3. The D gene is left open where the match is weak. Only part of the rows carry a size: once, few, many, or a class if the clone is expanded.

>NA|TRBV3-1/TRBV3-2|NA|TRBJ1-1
TGTGCCAGCAGCCAAACAGGGTCTGGTGAAGCTTTCTTT
CASSQTGSGEAFF
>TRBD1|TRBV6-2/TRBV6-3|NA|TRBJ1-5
TGTGCCAGCAGCTCCTTGGACAGGGTGAGTCAGCCCCAGCATTTT
CASSSLDRVSQPQHF
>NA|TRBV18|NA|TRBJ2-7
TGTGCCAGCTCACCAAAGGGATCGGAGGCCGAGCAGTACTTC
CASSPKGSEAEQYF
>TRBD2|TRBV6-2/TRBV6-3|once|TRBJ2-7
TGTGCCAGCAGCTGGACTAGCGGGAGTTCCTACGAGCAGTACTTC
CASSWTSGSSYEQYF
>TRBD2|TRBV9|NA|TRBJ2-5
TGTGCCAGCAGCGTAGTAGGTAGCGGGAGGGGTGAGACCCAGTACTTC
CASSVVGSGRGETQYF
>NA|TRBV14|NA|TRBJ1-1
TGTGCCAGCAGCCAAGATCGGGGGGCGATTGAAGCTTTCTTT
CASSQDRGAIEAFF
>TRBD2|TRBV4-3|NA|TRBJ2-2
TGCGCCAGCAGCCGCCGGAGCGGGAGGGACACCGGGGAGCTGTTTTTT
CASSRRSGRDTGELFF
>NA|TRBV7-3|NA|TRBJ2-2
TGTGCCAGCAGCTTTAACAGGGACACCGGGGAGCTGTTTTTT
CASSFNRDTGELFF
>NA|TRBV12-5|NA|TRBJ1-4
TGTGCTAGTGGTTACAAGACGGGTGAAAAACTGTTTTTT
CASGYKTGEKLFF
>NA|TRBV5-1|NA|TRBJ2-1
TGCGCCAGCAGACTAGTACCTTCCTACAATGAGCAGTTCTTC
CASRLVPSYNEQFF
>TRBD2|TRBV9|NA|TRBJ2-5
TGTGCCAGCAGCGTAGTTGCGGGAGGGTACCAAGAGACCCAGTACTTC
CASSVVAGGYQETQYF
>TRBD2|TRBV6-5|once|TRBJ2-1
TGTGCCACCTCCAGTAGCGGGAGAGGGAATGAGCAGTTCTTC
CATSSSGRGNEQFF
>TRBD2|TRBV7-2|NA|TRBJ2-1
TGTGCCAGCAGCTTAGAGAGTAGCGGGGGCTACAATGAGCAGTTCTTC
CASSLESSGGYNEQFF
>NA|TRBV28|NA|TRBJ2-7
TGTGCCAGCAGTTTATGGGCAGGGGTTACCTACGAGCAGTACTTC
CASSLWAGVTYEQYF
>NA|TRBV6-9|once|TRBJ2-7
TGTGCCAGCAGTTACCCCCCGATAAGGGGCTACGAGCAGTACTTC
CASSYPPIRGYEQYF
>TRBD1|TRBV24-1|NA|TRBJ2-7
TGTGCCACCAGTGATGCCCAGGGGGCTGCCTACGAGCAGTACTTC
CATSDAQGAAYEQYF
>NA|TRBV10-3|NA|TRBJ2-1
TGTGCCATCAGCCTGGACATATCCTCCTACAATGAGCAGTTCTTC
CAISLDISSYNEQFF
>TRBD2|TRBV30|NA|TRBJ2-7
TGTGCCTGGAGTGGACTAGCGGGAGGATACGAGCAGTACTTC
CAWSGLAGGYEQYF
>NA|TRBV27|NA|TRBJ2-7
TGTGCCAGCAGTTTGTTAGCCCAACCCTACGAGCAGTACTTC
CASSLLAQPYEQYF
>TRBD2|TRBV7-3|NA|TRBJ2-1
TGTGCCAGCAGCTCACCTCGGGGGGGAGGGTACAATGAGCAGTTCTTC
CASSSPRGGGYNEQFF
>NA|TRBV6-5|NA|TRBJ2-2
TGTGCCAGCAGTCGTTATACTAACACCGGGGAGCTGTTTTTT
CASSRYTNTGELFF
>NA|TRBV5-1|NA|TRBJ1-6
TGCGCCAGCAGCTTGGGACAGGATAATTCACCCCTCCACTTT
CASSLGQDNSPLHF
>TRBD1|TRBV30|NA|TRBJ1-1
TGTGCCTGGAGTCGGGGACAGACCATGAACACTGAAGCTTTCTTT
CAWSRGQTMNTEAFF
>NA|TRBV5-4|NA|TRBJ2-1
TGTGCCAGCAGCTCCTACCGGGGTACCTACAATGAGCAGTTCTTC
CASSSYRGTYNEQFF
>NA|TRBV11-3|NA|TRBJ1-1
TGTGCCAGCAGTCCCTACCAGGGGAGCCCCCAAGCTTTCTTT
CASSPYQGSPQAFF
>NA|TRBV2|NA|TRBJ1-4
TGTGCCAGCAGCGCCGACAACGGGGGAGGTGAAAAACTGTTTTTT
CASSADNGGGEKLFF
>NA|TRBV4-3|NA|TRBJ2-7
TGCGCCAGCAGCCTAACTCGGGACTCCTACGAGCAGTACTTC
CASSLTRDSYEQYF
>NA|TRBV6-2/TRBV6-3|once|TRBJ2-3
TGTGCCAGCAGTTACACGCGGGACACAGATACGCAGTATTTT
CASSYTRDTDTQYF
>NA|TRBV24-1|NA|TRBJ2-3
TGTGCCACCAGCCCTAGAGGGCCCCTTAGTGGAGATACGCAGTATTTT
CATSPRGPLSGDTQYF
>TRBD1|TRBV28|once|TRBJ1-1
TGTGCCAGCAGTTTGGAGCCCGGGACAGGGGCTAACACTGAAGCTTTCTTT
CASSLEPGTGANTEAFF
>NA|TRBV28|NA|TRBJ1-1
TGTGCCAGCAGTTTACTTGGCGGCAGGGAGGGCACTGAAGCTTTCTTT
CASSLLGGREGTEAFF
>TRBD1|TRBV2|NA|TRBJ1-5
TGTGCCAGCAGTGCTGTCGACAGGGGGAATCAGCCCCAGCATTTT
CASSAVDRGNQPQHF
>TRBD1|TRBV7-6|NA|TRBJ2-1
TGTGCCAGCAGCTTAGAAGGGGGCCGGGAGCAGTTCTTC
CASSLEGGREQFF
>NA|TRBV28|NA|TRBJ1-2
TGTGCCAGCAGTTTTATGAGGGATGGGGGCTACACCTTC
CASSFMRDGGYTF
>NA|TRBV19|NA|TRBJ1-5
TGTGCCGTTGGCCCGGGGCAGCCCCAGCATTTT
CAVGPGQPQHF
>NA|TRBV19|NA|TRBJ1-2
TGTGCCAGTAGTATCTTCTCGGCGGCGACTAACTATGGCTACACCTTC
CASSIFSAATNYGYTF
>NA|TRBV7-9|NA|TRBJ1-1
TGTGCCAGCAGGGTACAGAACACTGAAGCTTTCTTT
CASRVQNTEAFF
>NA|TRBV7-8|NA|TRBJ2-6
TGTGCCAGCAGCTTGGTGGGCCTCGGGGCCAACGTCCTGACTTTC
CASSLVGLGANVLTF
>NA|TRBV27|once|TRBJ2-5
TGTGCCAGCAGTATAGCAGGGGGCGGGAGGACCCAGTACTTC
CASSIAGGGRTQYF
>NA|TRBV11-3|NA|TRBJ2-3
TGTGCCAGCAGCTCGGACTTTCAACTCACAGATACGCAGTATTTT
CASSSDFQLTDTQYF
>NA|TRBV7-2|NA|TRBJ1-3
TGTGCCAGCAGCCCCAGGCCTGGCTCTGGAAACACCATATATTTT
CASSPRPGSGNTIYF
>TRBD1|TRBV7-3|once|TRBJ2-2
TGTGCCAGCAGCTCGCCCCTGGGACAGGGTATTGGCGGGGAGCTGTTTTTT
CASSSPLGQGIGGELFF
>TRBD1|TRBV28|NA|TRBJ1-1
TGTGCCAGCAGTTTAGGTCCCAGGGGGACTGAAGCTTTCTTT
CASSLGPRGTEAFF
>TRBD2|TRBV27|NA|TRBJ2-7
TGTGCCAGCAGTTCCTTAGCGGGACTCTCCTACGAGCAGTACTTC
CASSSLAGLSYEQYF
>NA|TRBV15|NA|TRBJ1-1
TGTGCCACCAGCCCTGGTAGGGTGGAGGGCACTGAAGCTTTCTTT
CATSPGRVEGTEAFF
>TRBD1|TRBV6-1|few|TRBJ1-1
TGTGCCAGCAGTGAACCGGGACAGGGGTTACTGGGCACTGAAGCTTTCTTT
CASSEPGQGLLGTEAFF
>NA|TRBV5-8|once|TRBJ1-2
TGTGCCAGCAGCTTGGGGGAGGGAAACTATGGCTACACCTTC
CASSLGEGNYGYTF
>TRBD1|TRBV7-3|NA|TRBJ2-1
TGTGCCAGCAGCTTACAAAGGGGGCTCATGAATGAGCAGTTCTTC
CASSLQRGLMNEQFF
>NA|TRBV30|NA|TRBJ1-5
TGTGCCTGGACCACAGGGAATAATCAGCCCCAGCATTTT
CAWTTGNNQPQHF
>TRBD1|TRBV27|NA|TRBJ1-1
TGTGCCAGCAAACAACAGGGGATGAACACTGAAGCTTTCTTT
CASKQQGMNTEAFF
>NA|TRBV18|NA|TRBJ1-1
TGTGCCAGCTCACCAACAGGGCCCCCGATGAACACTGAAGCTTTCTTT
CASSPTGPPMNTEAFF
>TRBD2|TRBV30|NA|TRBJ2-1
TGTGCCTGGAGTGACACCGGGACTAGTTCCCACCTCTACGGCAATGAGCAGTTCTTC
CAWSDTGTSSHLYGNEQFF
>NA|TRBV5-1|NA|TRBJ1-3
TGCGCCAGCAGCCCAGACGGCGGTTCTGGAAACACCATATATTTT
CASSPDGGSGNTIYF
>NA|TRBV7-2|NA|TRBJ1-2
TGTGCCAGCAGCTTATTGACAGCGCCTAACTATGGCTACACCTTC
CASSLLTAPNYGYTF